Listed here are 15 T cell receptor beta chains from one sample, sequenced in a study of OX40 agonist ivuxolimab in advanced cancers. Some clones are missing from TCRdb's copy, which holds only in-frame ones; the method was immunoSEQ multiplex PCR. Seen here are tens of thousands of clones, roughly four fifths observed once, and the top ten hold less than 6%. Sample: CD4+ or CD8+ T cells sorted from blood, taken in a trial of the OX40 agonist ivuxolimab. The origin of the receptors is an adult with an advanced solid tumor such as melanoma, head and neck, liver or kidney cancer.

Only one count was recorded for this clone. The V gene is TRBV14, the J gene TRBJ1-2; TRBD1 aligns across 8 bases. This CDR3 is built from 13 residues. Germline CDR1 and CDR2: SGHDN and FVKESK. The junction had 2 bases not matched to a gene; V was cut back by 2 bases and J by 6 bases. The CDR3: CASSQRQGNGYTF. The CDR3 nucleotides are TGTGCCAGCAGCCAACGACAGGGGAATGGCTACACCTTC.

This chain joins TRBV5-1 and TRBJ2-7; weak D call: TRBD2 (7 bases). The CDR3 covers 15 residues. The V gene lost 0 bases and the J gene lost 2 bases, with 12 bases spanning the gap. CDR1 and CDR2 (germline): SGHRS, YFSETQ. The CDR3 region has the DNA TGCGCCAGCAGCTTGGCGAGCGGGACACCCTACGAGCAGTACTTC. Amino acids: CASSLASGTPYEQYF.

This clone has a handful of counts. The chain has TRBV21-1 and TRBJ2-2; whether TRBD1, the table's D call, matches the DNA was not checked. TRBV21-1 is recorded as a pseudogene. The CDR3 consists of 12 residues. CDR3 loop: CASSQITGELFF. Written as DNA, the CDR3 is TGTGCCAGCAGTCAGATCACCGGGGAGCTGTTTTTT.

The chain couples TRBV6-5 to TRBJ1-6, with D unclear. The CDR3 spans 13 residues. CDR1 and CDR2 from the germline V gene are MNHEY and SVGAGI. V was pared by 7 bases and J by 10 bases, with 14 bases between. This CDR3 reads CASTQWGGSPLHF. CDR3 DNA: TGTGCCAGCACCCAGTGGGGTGGGTCACCCCTCCACTTT.

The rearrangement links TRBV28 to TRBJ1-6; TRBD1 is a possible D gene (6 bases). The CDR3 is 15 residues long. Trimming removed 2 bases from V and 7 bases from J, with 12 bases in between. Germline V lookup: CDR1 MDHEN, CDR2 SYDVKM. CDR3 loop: CASSLPDRRNSPLHF. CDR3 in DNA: TGTGCCAGCAGTTTACCGGACAGACGAAATTCACCCCTCCACTTT.

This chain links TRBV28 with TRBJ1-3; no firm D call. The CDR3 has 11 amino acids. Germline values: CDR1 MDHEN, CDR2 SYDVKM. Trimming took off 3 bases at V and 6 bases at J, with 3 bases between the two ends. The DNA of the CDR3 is TGTGCCAGCAGTTTCGAAAACACCATATATTTT. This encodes CASSFENTIYF.

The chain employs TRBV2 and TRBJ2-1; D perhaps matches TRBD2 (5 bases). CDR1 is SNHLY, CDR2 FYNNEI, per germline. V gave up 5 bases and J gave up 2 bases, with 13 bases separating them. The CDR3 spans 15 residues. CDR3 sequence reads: CASSLRQTTYNEQFF. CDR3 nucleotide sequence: TGTGCCAGCAGTCTACGTCAGACTACCTACAATGAGCAGTTCTTC.

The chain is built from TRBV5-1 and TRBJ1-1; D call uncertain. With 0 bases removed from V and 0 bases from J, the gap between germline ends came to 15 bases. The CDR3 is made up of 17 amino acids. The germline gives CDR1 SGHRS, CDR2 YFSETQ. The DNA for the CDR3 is TGCGCCAGCAGCTTGGCGGTAGCTGCCACCTTGAACACTGAAGCTTTCTTT. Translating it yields CASSLAVAATLNTEAFF. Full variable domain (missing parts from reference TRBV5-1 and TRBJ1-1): KAGVTQTPRYLIKTRGQQVTLSCSPISGHRSVSWYQQTPGQGLQFLFEYFSETQRNKGNFPGRFSGRQFSNSRSEMNVSTLELGDSALYLCASSLAVAATLNTEAFFGQGTRLTVV.

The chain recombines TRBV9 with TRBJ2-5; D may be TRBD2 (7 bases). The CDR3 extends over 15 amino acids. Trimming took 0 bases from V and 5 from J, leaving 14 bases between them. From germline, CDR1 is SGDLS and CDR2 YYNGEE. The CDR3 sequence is CASSVEGGLLETQYF. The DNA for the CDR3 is TGTGCCAGCAGCGTAGAGGGGGGGCTGTTGGAGACCCAGTACTTC.

CDR3 DNA sequence: TGTGCCAGCAGCCAAGCCGCAATCCTTAGCGGGGCCTACAATGAGCAGTTCTTC. It is translated as CASSQAAILSGAYNEQFF. The V gene is TRBV4-2, the J gene TRBJ2-1; 8 bases line up with TRBD2. The CDR3 length is 18 residues. Germline lookup yields CDR1 LGHNA and CDR2 YNFKEQ. The V segment lost 1 base and the J segment 2 bases; nucleotides outside the gene matches: 10.

The CDR3 nucleotides are TGTGCCAGCAGCTCTACTAGCGGGCGCACAGATACGCAGTATTTT. Protein sequence: CASSSTSGRTDTQYF. The rearrangement uses TRBV5-4 and TRBJ2-3; 9 bases agree with TRBD2. Germline trimming cut 3 bases from V and 1 base from J; bases unmatched to any gene: 3. Germline V CDR1 and CDR2: SGHNT, YYREEE (reference sequence). CDR3 size: 15 residues.

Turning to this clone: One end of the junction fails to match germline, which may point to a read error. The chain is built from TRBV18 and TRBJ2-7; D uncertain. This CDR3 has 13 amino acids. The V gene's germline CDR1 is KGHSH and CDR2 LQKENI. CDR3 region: CASSPRTSSEQYF. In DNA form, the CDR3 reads TGTGCCAGCTCACCCCGCACTTCCTCCGAGCAGTACTTC.

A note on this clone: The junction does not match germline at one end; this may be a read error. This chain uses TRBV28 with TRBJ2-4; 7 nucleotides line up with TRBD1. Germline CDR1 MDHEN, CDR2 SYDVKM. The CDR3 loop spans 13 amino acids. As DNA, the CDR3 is TGTGCCAGCAGTTTATCCGACGGCGACAGGGTATCCTTC. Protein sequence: CASSLSDGDRVSF.

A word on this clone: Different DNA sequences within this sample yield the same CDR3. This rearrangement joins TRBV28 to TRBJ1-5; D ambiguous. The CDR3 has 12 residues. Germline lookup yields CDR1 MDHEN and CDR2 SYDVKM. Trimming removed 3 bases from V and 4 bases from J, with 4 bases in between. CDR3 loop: CASSFRNQPQHF. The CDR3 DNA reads TGTGCCAGCAGTTTCCGTAATCAGCCCCAGCATTTT. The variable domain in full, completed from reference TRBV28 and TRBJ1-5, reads DVKVTQSSRYLVKRTGEKVFLECVQDMDHENMFWYRQDPGLGLRLIYFSYDVKMKEKGDIPEGYSVSREKKERFSLILESASTNQTSMYLCASSFRNQPQHFGDGTRLSIL.

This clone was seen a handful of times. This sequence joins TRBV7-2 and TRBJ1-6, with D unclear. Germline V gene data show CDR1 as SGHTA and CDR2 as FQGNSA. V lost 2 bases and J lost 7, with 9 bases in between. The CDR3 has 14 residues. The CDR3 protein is CASSLRHKNSPLHF. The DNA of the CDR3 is TGTGCCAGCAGCTTACGGCACAAGAATTCACCCCTCCACTTT. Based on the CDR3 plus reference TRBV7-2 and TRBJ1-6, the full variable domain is GAGVSQSPSNKVTEKGKDVELRCDPISGHTALYWYRQSLGQGLEFLIYFQGNSAPDKSGLPSDRFSAERTGGSVSTLTIQRTQQEDSAVYLCASSLRHKNSPLHFGNGTRLTVT.